This entry lists 23 T cell receptor beta chains sequenced from one sample in a study of T cell responses to AZD1222 COVID-19 vaccine. Repertoires were generated with immunoSEQ multiplex PCR, while TCRdb's copy carries only in-frame clones and drops some. The sample contains 40,000 to 50,000 clones, about nine tenths of which appear only once. This specimen consisted of peripheral blood, obtained 28 days after the second AZD1222 dose. The source of these receptors is an adult who received the AZD1222 COVID-19 vaccine.

This clone has just one count. The chain uses TRBV6-5 and TRBJ1-4; the D gene is possibly TRBD1 (5 bases). This CDR3 spans 15 amino acids. V lost 7 bases and J lost 0, with 12 bases in between. CDR1 is MNHEY and CDR2 is SVGAGI in the germline V gene. The CDR3 loop is CASKLGGTTNEKLFF. CDR3 sequence (DNA): TGTGCCAGCAAGCTGGGGGGAACAACTAATGAAAAACTGTTTTTT.

The J gene is TRBJ2-7, the V gene TRBV5-6; D perhaps matches TRBD2 (5 bases). Trimming took 6 bases from V and 5 from J, leaving 18 bases between them. The germline gives CDR1 SGHDT, CDR2 YYEEEE. This CDR3 region has 14 residues. CDR3 residues: CASTLRGFANEQYF. The CDR3 DNA follows: TGTGCCAGCACATTACGGGGATTCGCCAACGAGCAGTACTTC.

The V and J genes are TRBV12-5 and TRBJ1-4; 7 bases line up with TRBD1. The CDR3 length is 16 residues. J lost 7 bases, V lost 0 bases, and 8 bases had no gene match. CDR1 is LGHNT, CDR2 FRNRAP, per germline. CDR3 protein: CASGLVLGGGIEKLFF. The CDR3 DNA reads TGTGCTAGTGGTTTGGTACTGGGAGGGGGCATTGAAAAACTGTTTTTT.

V and J are TRBV6-2 or TRBV6-3 and TRBJ1-1; TRBD1 aligns across 7 bases. The CDR3 contains 15 residues. In germline, CDR1 is MNHEY, CDR2 SVGEGT. Germline trimming cut 6 bases from V and 0 bases from J; bases unmatched to any gene: 7. CDR3 region: CASSLQGLMNTEAFF. In DNA, the CDR3 is TGTGCCAGCAGCCTACAGGGGCTCATGAACACTGAAGCTTTCTTT.

V and J are TRBV6-5 and TRBJ2-7; D unresolved. This CDR3 comprises 13 residues. Trimming shortened V by 7 bases and J by 2 bases, and 12 bases separated the two germline ends. Germline V gene sequence: CDR1 MNHEY, CDR2 SVGAGI. The CDR3 here is CASTHTGPYEQYF. The CDR3 nucleotides read TGTGCCAGCACTCACACCGGACCCTACGAGCAGTACTTC.

The V and J genes are TRBV3-1 (or the pseudogene TRBV3-2) and TRBJ2-1, with 9 bases matching TRBD2. Per germline, CDR1 LGHDT and CDR2 YNNKEL (reference sequence). The CDR3 has 16 amino acids. The V segment lost 2 bases and the J segment 0 bases; nucleotides outside the gene matches: 2. For the CDR3, the DNA is TGTGCCAGCAGCCAAAAAGCGGGAGGCTCCTACAATGAGCAGTTCTTC. This translates into CASSQKAGGSYNEQFF.

J is TRBJ2-4 and V is TRBV2, with 7 positions matching TRBD1. The trim removed 6 bases at V and 7 bases at J, leaving 9 bases unmatched. The length of the CDR3 is 14 residues. Germline-derived CDR1 and CDR2 are SNHLY and FYNNEI. CDR3 protein: CASRDRVPTNIQYF. DNA for the CDR3: TGTGCCAGCAGAGACAGGGTCCCAACGAACATTCAGTACTTC.

The rearrangement links TRBV7-2 to TRBJ1-2; D is possibly TRBD1 (5 bases). This CDR3 has 12 amino acids. The V gene's germline CDR1 is SGHTA and CDR2 FQGNSA. V lost 4 bases and J lost 8, with 11 bases in between. CDR3 sequence reads: CASSSQGRGYTF. The CDR3 DNA follows: TGTGCCAGCAGCTCCCAGGGAAGGGGCTACACCTTC.

The rearrangement uses TRBV7-8 and TRBJ2-7; TRBD1 matches at 11 bases. This CDR3 is 13 amino acids long. The J segment lost 3 bases and the V segment lost 8 bases, leaving 3 bases of the junction unmatched. The germline CDR1 and CDR2 sequences are SGHVS and FQNEAQ. For the CDR3, the DNA is TGTGCCAGCGGACAGGGGGCTCGCTACGAGCAGTACTTC. It is translated as CASGQGARYEQYF.

V gene TRBV6-4 combines with J gene TRBJ2-3; D ambiguous. The CDR3 consists of 13 residues. Germline V gene lookup returns CDR1 MRHNA and CDR2 SNTAGT. V gave up 6 bases and J gave up 5 bases, with 12 bases separating them. The CDR3 DNA is TGTGCCAGCAGGGGCTCCCTTCGAGATACGCAGTATTTT. It translates to CASRGSLRDTQYF.

CDR3 residues: CASSQDSAGGWNGYTF. Here the CDR3 DNA reads TGTGCCAGCAGCCAAGATTCGGCAGGGGGATGGAATGGCTACACCTTC. J is TRBJ1-2 and V is TRBV4-2; 7 bases line up with TRBD1. Per the germline V gene, CDR1 is LGHNA and CDR2 is YNFKEQ. V was clipped by 0 bases and J by 6 bases; unmatched bases: 10. The CDR3 totals 16 residues.

The V gene is TRBV6-5, the J gene TRBJ1-4; D is possibly TRBD1 (6 bases). V lost 6 bases and J 7 bases, leaving 15 bases between the germline ends. The CDR3 spans 14 residues. Looked up from germline, CDR1 is MNHEY and CDR2 is SVGAGI. Here the CDR3 DNA reads TGTGCCAGCAGCCAGACAGGCCCTAGTGAAAAACTGTTTTTT. The encoded protein is CASSQTGPSEKLFF.

The table lists this clone with a count of one. In DNA form, the CDR3 reads TGCAGCGTTGAGAGAGTGGCGAACACCGGGGAGCTGTTTTTT. Translating gives CSVERVANTGELFF. The chain combines TRBV29-1 with TRBJ2-2, with D unresolved. The CDR3 runs 14 residues. Germline V gene sequence: CDR1 SQVTM, CDR2 ANQGSEA. Trimming stripped 3 bases from V and 0 bases from J, with 8 bases between.

This rearrangement joins TRBV12-3 or TRBV12-4 to TRBJ2-5; D unclear. Trimming took 2 bases from V and 4 from J, leaving 5 bases between them. CDR3 size: 12 residues. CDR3 residues: CASSLWGETQYF. The CDR3 DNA follows: TGTGCCAGCAGTTTATGGGGAGAGACCCAGTACTTC.

J is TRBJ2-1 and V is TRBV24-1; 10 bases are shared with TRBD2. The CDR3 contains 16 residues. Germline V gene data show CDR1 as KGHDR and CDR2 as SFDVKD. Trimming removed 2 bases from V and 5 bases from J; junction bases left unmatched: 5. The CDR3 sequence is CATSDSLAGVNNEQFF. CDR3 DNA: TGTGCCACCAGTGATTCTCTAGCGGGAGTGAACAATGAGCAGTTCTTC.

This clone was observed once. This chain uses TRBV6-5 with TRBJ1-1; D might be TRBD1 (5 bases). The CDR3 runs 14 residues. Trimming stripped 10 bases from V and 2 bases from J, with 17 bases between. Germline CDR1 reads MNHEY; CDR2 reads SVGAGI. CDR3 residues: CAISLLGLNTEAFF. The CDR3 DNA follows: TGTGCCATCTCTCTCCTGGGACTAAACACTGAAGCTTTCTTT.

This rearrangement joins TRBV10-2 to TRBJ1-1; maybe TRBD1 (6 bases). The CDR3 length is 15 residues. V was pared by 6 bases and J by 2 bases, with 16 bases between. Germline values: CDR1 WSHSY, CDR2 SAAADI. CDR3 in DNA: TGCGCCAGCAGGGACCAAACAGGGTCTAACACTGAAGCTTTCTTT. As protein: CASRDQTGSNTEAFF.

J is TRBJ2-7 and V is TRBV30, with 12 bases matching TRBD2. Germline V gives CDR1 GTSNPN, CDR2 SVGIG (reference sequence). After removal of 1 base from V and 4 bases from J, the junction contained 8 bases not matched to a gene. The CDR3 covers 16 residues. Here the CDR3 reads CAWSGASSGRAYEQYF. The CDR3 DNA reads as TGTGCCTGGAGTGGCGCCTCTAGCGGGAGGGCTTACGAGCAGTACTTC.

The table lists this clone with a count of one. CDR3 nucleotides: TGTGCCAGCAGGACTAGCGGGGGGGCCGGGGATACGCAGTATTTT. Translating gives CASRTSGGAGDTQYF. This chain links TRBV27 with TRBJ2-3; TRBD2 aligns across 14 bases. Germline loops: CDR1 MNHEY, CDR2 SMNVEV (reference sequence). The CDR3 totals 15 residues. The J segment lost 6 bases and the V segment lost 6 bases, leaving 5 bases of the junction unmatched.

CDR3 coding DNA: TGTGCCAGCAGTCCCGGACACACCGGTGGCTACACCTTC. Protein: CASSPGHTGGYTF. The rearrangement uses TRBV27 and TRBJ1-2; tentative D call: TRBD1 (5 bases). CDR3 length: 13 amino acids. Germline V CDR1 and CDR2: MNHEY, SMNVEV (reference sequence). The germline V and J ends were trimmed by 5 bases and 7 bases, with 14 bases remaining between them.

This rearrangement joins TRBV2 to TRBJ2-3; no clear D gene. Per the germline V gene, CDR1 is SNHLY and CDR2 is FYNNEI. V lost 2 bases to trimming and J lost 1 base, with 7 bases between them. There are 14 residues in the CDR3. The DNA for the CDR3 is TGTGCCAGCAGTGAAAGGTACCGCACAGATACGCAGTATTTT. Its protein is CASSERYRTDTQYF. Combining the CDR3 with reference TRBV2 and TRBJ2-3 gives the whole variable domain EPEVTQTPSHQVTQMGQEVILRCVPISNHLYFYWYRQILGQKVEFLVSFYNNEISEKSEIFDDQFSVERPDGSNFTLKIRSTKLEDSAMYFCASSERYRTDTQYFGPGTRLTVL.

The chain joins TRBV7-9 to TRBJ2-1; TRBD2 agrees at 11 bases. Germline CDR1 and CDR2: SEHNR and FQNEAQ (reference sequence). Trimming took 11 bases from V and 7 from J; bases not matched to a gene: 7. The CDR3 has 13 amino acids. The CDR3 sequence: CAGGGTSGNEQFF. The CDR3 bases are TGTGCCGGAGGGGGGACTAGCGGTAATGAGCAGTTCTTC.

V is TRBV18 and J is TRBJ2-3, with TRBD2 matching over 8 bases. CDR1 and CDR2 (germline): KGHSH, LQKENI. The CDR3 runs 15 residues. V trimming: 6 bases; J trimming: 0 bases; junction bases outside the gene matches: 5. The chain's CDR3 is CASSLAGTSTDTQYF. The DNA of the CDR3 is TGTGCCAGCTCCCTAGCGGGCACTAGCACAGATACGCAGTATTTT.